This T cell receptor beta chain was sequenced during a study of immune cell composition in non-small cell lung cancer. Normal lung was taken at the farthest possible site, at least 3 cm from tumour. TCRdb's table, derived via immunoSEQ multiplex PCR, lists solely in-frame clones and lacks some. The sample holds about 3,400 clones, around 69% seen once. Study-wide findings and caveats: Shared sequences between tumour-reactive and dominant in vivo clones were not proven.

Points on this clone: Its antigen is unidentified.

Trimming pared 8 bases from V and 8 bases from J, leaving 23 bases between. CDR3 length: 15 amino acids. Per germline, CDR1 WNHNN and CDR2 SYGVQD (reference sequence). The TCR was taken from a human donor with non-small cell lung cancer. The genes are TRBV10-1 and TRBJ2-3, with D possibly TRBD2 on 5 matching bases. The sample consisted of non-adjacent lung tissue. CDR3 sequence: CASSWTRAPPCTQYF. The CDR3 nucleotides are TGCGCCAGCTCCTGGACTCGTGCCCCCCCTTGTACGCAGTATTTT.